The 30 T cell receptor beta chains below were found in one sample sequenced in a study of blood T cell repertoires in COVID-19. Method: immunoSEQ multiplex PCR; TCRdb's copy keeps in-frame clones and lacks some. Here the sample spans about 55,000 clones, approximately 78% being singletons. Sequenced sample: peripheral blood. The receptor set was obtained from a human donor in a cohort sampled during active or convalescent COVID-19.

The chain has TRBV6-1 and TRBJ1-2, with 7 bases identical to TRBD1. Germline assignment: CDR1 MNHNS and CDR2 SASEGT. Germline trimming cut 0 bases from V and 0 bases from J; bases unmatched to any gene: 4. The CDR3 sequence is 16 residues long. CDR3 in DNA: TGTGCCAGCAGTGAAGCTGTGACAGGGCCTAACTATGGCTACACCTTC. It translates to CASSEAVTGPNYGYTF.

The chain links TRBV6-5 to TRBJ2-5; 9 bases match TRBD1. J was trimmed by 5 bases and V by 6 bases; bases with no gene match: 7. Germline CDR1 reads MNHEY; CDR2 reads SVGAGI. This CDR3 spans 14 amino acids. The DNA for the CDR3 is TGTGCCAGCAGCCTACAGGGGGCGCGGGAGACCCAGTACTTC. Translated, it gives CASSLQGARETQYF.

The chain uses TRBV25-1 and TRBJ2-1; 7 nucleotides align to TRBD1. Germline CDR1 reads MGHDK; CDR2 reads SYGVNS. Trimming took 5 bases from V and 3 from J; bases not matched to a gene: 7. This CDR3 contains 15 residues. CDR3 sequence: CASSPYRDSYNEQFF. The CDR3, as DNA: TGTGCCAGCAGTCCATACCGGGACAGCTACAATGAGCAGTTCTTC.

The chain employs TRBV27 and TRBJ1-3; 7 bases line up with TRBD1. The CDR3 is 15 amino acids. Germline V gene lookup returns CDR1 MNHEY and CDR2 SMNVEV (reference sequence). V lost 6 bases, J lost 0 bases, and 5 bases stayed unmatched. The CDR3 region is CASRSTGLSGNTIYF. In nucleotides, the CDR3 is TGTGCCAGCAGATCGACAGGGCTCTCTGGAAACACCATATATTTT.

This clone showed up just once. V and J are TRBV3-1 (or the pseudogene TRBV3-2) and TRBJ1-6, with D hard to call. Germline loops: CDR1 LGHDT, CDR2 YNNKEL (reference sequence). The CDR3 is 16 residues long. V gave up 1 base and J gave up 7 bases, with 14 bases separating them. Here the CDR3 reads CASSQAFQNGNSPLHF. The CDR3 coding sequence is TGTGCCAGCAGCCAAGCATTCCAGAATGGCAATTCACCCCTCCACTTT.

This clone occurred a few times. The rearrangement links TRBV2 to TRBJ1-1, with D unclear. Trimming left V 5 bases short and J 5 bases short, with 12 bases between. Germline V CDR1 and CDR2: SNHLY, FYNNEI. This CDR3 contains 13 residues. This CDR3 is CASSPGDGTEAFF. CDR3 nucleotide sequence: TGTGCCAGCAGTCCCGGAGATGGGACTGAAGCTTTCTTT.

The J gene is TRBJ2-5, the V gene TRBV18, with 7 nucleotides matching TRBD1. The germline V gene has CDR1 KGHSH and CDR2 LQKENI. The CDR3 has 14 residues. The J segment lost 5 bases and the V segment lost 6 bases, leaving 9 bases of the junction unmatched. This CDR3 is CASSPRQGRETQYF. The CDR3 DNA reads as TGTGCCAGCTCCCCCCGACAGGGTCGGGAGACCCAGTACTTC.

V gene TRBV25-1 combines with J gene TRBJ1-1; D unclear. V shed 5 bases and J shed 7 bases, with 8 bases lying between them. Per the germline V gene, CDR1 is MGHDK and CDR2 is SYGVNS. This CDR3 comprises 11 residues. The CDR3 sequence: CASSKTFEAFF. CDR3 coding DNA: TGTGCCAGCAGTAAGACATTTGAAGCTTTCTTT. The whole variable domain, filled in from reference TRBV25-1 and TRBJ1-1, reads EADIYQTPRYLVIGTGKKITLECSQTMGHDKMYWYQQDPGMELHLIHYSYGVNSTEKGDLSSESTVSRIRTEHFPLTLESARPSHTSQYLCASSKTFEAFFGQGTRLTVV.

This chain joins TRBV4-2 and TRBJ1-2; TRBD1 is a possible D gene (6 bases). The germline gives CDR1 LGHNA, CDR2 YNFKEQ. The CDR3 is made up of 14 amino acids. Trimming removed 4 bases at V and 4 bases at J, with 13 bases between. CDR3 nucleotides: TGTGCCAGCAGCCGATGGACAGCCTCCTATGGCTACACCTTC. Protein sequence: CASSRWTASYGYTF.

This chain joins TRBV6-1 and TRBJ2-1; D possibly corresponds to TRBD2 (7 bases). Germline values: CDR1 MNHNS, CDR2 SASEGT. Between the trimmed V and J ends, which lost 7 bases and 5 bases, there was a span of 18 bases. CDR3 length: 15 residues. For the CDR3, the DNA is TGTGCCAGCATCTCAAGCGGGCGGGGGCACAATGAGCAGTTCTTC. Translated: CASISSGRGHNEQFF.

The chain is built from TRBV6-5 and TRBJ1-2; D is perhaps TRBD1 (6 bases). The germline V gene encodes CDR1 MNHEY and CDR2 SVGAGI. The CDR3 runs 13 residues. Trimming removed 10 bases from V and 3 bases from J, with 15 bases in between. This CDR3 reads CATQGYVDYGYTF. CDR3 DNA: TGTGCCACCCAGGGGTACGTCGACTATGGCTACACCTTC.

This chain uses TRBV11-1 with TRBJ1-3, with D possibly being TRBD1 (6 bases). V dropped 3 bases and J dropped 0 bases, with 9 bases sitting between them. Looked up from germline, CDR1 is SGHAT and CDR2 is FQDESV (reference sequence). The CDR3 length is 15 residues. The CDR3 is CASSFLTGSGNTIYF. In DNA form, the CDR3 reads TGTGCCAGCAGCTTCCTGACAGGCTCTGGAAACACCATATATTTT.

This chain uses TRBV18 with TRBJ2-1, with TRBD2 identical over 12 bases. Germline trimming cut 6 bases from V and 7 bases from J; bases unmatched to any gene: 10. CDR3 length: 16 amino acids. The germline CDR1 and CDR2 sequences are KGHSH and LQKENI. The chain's CDR3 is CASSRTSGVLGNEQFF. The CDR3 DNA sequence: TGTGCCAGCTCCCGGACTAGCGGGGTGTTGGGGAATGAGCAGTTCTTC.

This clone has only a few counts. V usage is TRBV6-5 and J usage is TRBJ1-3; no firm D call. There are 16 residues in the CDR3. Trimming shortened V by 0 bases and J by 1 base, and 10 bases separated the two germline ends. Per germline, CDR1 MNHEY and CDR2 SVGAGI. CDR3 region: CASSYSSRMSGNTIYF. CDR3 DNA: TGTGCCAGCAGTTACTCCTCCAGGATGTCTGGAAACACCATATATTTT.

In this sample, this clone turned up once. The chain is built from TRBV6-5 and TRBJ2-7; D possibly corresponds to TRBD1 (5 bases). Between the trimmed V and J ends, which lost 7 bases and 0 bases, there was a span of 13 bases. The CDR3 runs to 14 residues. Germline values: CDR1 MNHEY, CDR2 SVGAGI. CDR3: CASKGQGNSYEQYF. The CDR3 region has the DNA TGTGCCAGCAAGGGGCAGGGCAACTCCTACGAGCAGTACTTC.

This clone is a singleton in its sample. This chain joins TRBV6-2 or TRBV6-3 and TRBJ2-7; 14 bases are a match to TRBD2. V shed 3 bases, J shed 0 bases, and the junction held 10 bases outside the gene matches. Germline-derived CDR1 and CDR2 are MNHEY and SVGEGT. This CDR3 has 19 amino acids. CDR3 in DNA: TGTGCCAGCAGTTATCCCGGACTAGCGGGGGGAACGAGCTCCTACGAGCAGTACTTC. Its protein is CASSYPGLAGGTSSYEQYF.

The gene calls are TRBV28 and TRBJ1-3; 9 nucleotides match TRBD1. V shed 8 bases, J shed 3 bases, and the junction held 11 bases outside the gene matches. The germline CDR1 and CDR2 sequences are MDHEN and SYDVKM. CDR3 length: 16 amino acids. The CDR3 is CASHTSGTGFGNTIYF. The CDR3 DNA follows: TGTGCCAGCCACACCTCCGGGACAGGGTTTGGAAACACCATATATTTT.

The chain has TRBV13 and TRBJ1-3; 7 nucleotides match TRBD1. Germline V gene sequence: CDR1 PRHDT, CDR2 FYEKMQ (reference sequence). The V gene end was trimmed by 6 bases and the J gene end by 1 base; junction bases not matched to a gene: 6. This CDR3 has 15 residues. CDR3 DNA sequence: TGTGCCAGCAGAAAACAGGGGAGGTCTGGAAACACCATATATTTT. It is translated as CASRKQGRSGNTIYF.

This chain links TRBV7-8 with TRBJ1-1, with a tentative D call TRBD1 (5 bases). Germline V gives CDR1 SGHVS, CDR2 FQNEAQ. There are 14 residues in the CDR3. The V end lost 6 bases, the J end lost 3 bases, and 14 bases lay between the germline ends. CDR3: CASRPGSVDTEAFF. DNA for the CDR3: TGTGCCAGCAGACCAGGGTCAGTGGACACTGAAGCTTTCTTT.

The DNA of the CDR3 is TGTGCCAGCAGTTTCTACGGGGGGGCCGTCGAGACCCAGTACTTC. Translation gives CASSFYGGAVETQYF. The V call is TRBV27, the J call TRBJ2-5, with 8 bases aligning to TRBD2. Trimming took 3 bases from V and 5 from J; bases not matched to a gene: 8. The CDR3 covers 15 residues. In germline, CDR1 is MNHEY, CDR2 SMNVEV (reference sequence).

This clone was observed a single time. CDR3 bases: TGCGCCAGCAGCTTGGACAGGGTAGCAGGAAACACCATATATTTT. Amino acids: CASSLDRVAGNTIYF. The J gene is TRBJ1-3, the V gene TRBV5-1; a weak D match, TRBD1 (6 bases). This CDR3 spans 15 amino acids. Trimming left V 0 bases short and J 4 bases short, with 11 bases between. CDR1 and CDR2 (germline): SGHRS, YFSETQ. The full variable domain, completed using reference TRBV5-1 and TRBJ1-3, is KAGVTQTPRYLIKTRGQQVTLSCSPISGHRSVSWYQQTPGQGLQFLFEYFSETQRNKGNFPGRFSGRQFSNSRSEMNVSTLELGDSALYLCASSLDRVAGNTIYFGEGSWLTVV.

This chain uses TRBV3-1 (or the pseudogene TRBV3-2) with TRBJ2-2; D call uncertain. CDR3 size: 12 residues. V lost 4 bases and J lost 4, with 4 bases in between. Per the germline V gene, CDR1 is LGHDT and CDR2 is YNNKEL (reference sequence). CDR3 DNA sequence: TGTGCCAGCAGCCCAATCACCGGGGAGCTGTTTTTT. This codes for CASSPITGELFF.

V usage is TRBV10-3 and J usage is TRBJ2-1, with D possibly matching TRBD2 (7 bases). The V gene lost 7 bases and the J gene lost 0 bases, with 13 bases spanning the gap. This CDR3 comprises 15 residues. Germline CDR1 ENHRY, CDR2 SYGVKD. The CDR3 nucleotides are TGTGCCATCACTGCGGGGGCGCCCTCCTACAATGAGCAGTTCTTC. Translation: CAITAGAPSYNEQFF.

The chain uses TRBV19 and TRBJ1-5; TRBD1 matches 11 bases. The CDR3 loop spans 15 amino acids. V shed 1 base, J shed 5 bases, and the junction held 1 base outside the gene matches. Germline lookup yields CDR1 LNHDA and CDR2 SQIVND (reference sequence). This CDR3 reads CASSIVGQGDQPQHF. The CDR3 coding sequence is TGTGCCAGTAGTATAGTGGGACAGGGGGATCAGCCCCAGCATTTT.

This chain links TRBV19 with TRBJ1-2; 9 bases match TRBD1. The CDR3 totals 12 residues. Germline loops: CDR1 LNHDA, CDR2 SQIVND (reference sequence). V lost 5 bases and J lost 10; bases outside the gene matches: 5. As DNA, the CDR3 is TGTGCCAGTAGTTTCACAGGGGGCAACTACACCTTC. It translates to CASSFTGGNYTF.

V usage is TRBV6-6 and J usage is TRBJ2-3; the match to TRBD2 covers 13 bases. The CDR3 covers 16 residues. Germline values: CDR1 MNHNY, CDR2 SVGAGI (reference sequence). V gave up 10 bases and J gave up 2 bases; unmatched junction bases: 9. The CDR3 is CATSPGLAGITDTQYF. In nucleotides, the CDR3 is TGTGCCACCTCACCGGGACTAGCGGGAATCACAGATACGCAGTATTTT.

The rearrangement uses TRBV24-1 and TRBJ2-3, with D unresolved. This CDR3 region has 12 residues. Trimming removed 4 bases from V and 2 bases from J, with 3 bases in between. CDR1 and CDR2 from the germline V gene are KGHDR and SFDVKD. This CDR3 is CATSDHTDTQYF. DNA of the CDR3: TGTGCCACCAGTGACCACACAGATACGCAGTATTTT.

The CDR3 nucleotides are TGTGCCAGCAGTTACTCGAGGGCTAGGGTCGGCGGGGAGCTGTTTTTT. This codes for CASSYSRARVGGELFF. The V and J genes are TRBV6-2 or TRBV6-3 and TRBJ2-2; maybe TRBD2 (5 bases). Germline V CDR1 and CDR2: MNHEY, SVGEGT. Trimming cost V 0 bases and J 7 bases, with 15 bases left between them. This CDR3 has 16 residues.

The V and J genes are TRBV9 and TRBJ2-1; D is ambiguous. The CDR3 is made up of 13 amino acids. V was pared by 5 bases and J by 5 bases, with 11 bases between. CDR1 SGDLS and CDR2 YYNGEE come from the germline V gene. Here the CDR3 DNA reads TGTGCCAGCAGGGCTCCCGCTGACAATGAGCAGTTCTTC. Protein product: CASRAPADNEQFF.

The CDR3 DNA is TGTGCCACCAGCAGAGATAGGGCGGGCTCTGGAAACACCATATATTTT. As protein: CATSRDRAGSGNTIYF. V is TRBV15 and J is TRBJ1-3; unclear D gene. The CDR3 runs to 16 residues. V lost 0 bases and J 0 bases, leaving 9 bases between the germline ends. The germline gives CDR1 LNHNV, CDR2 YYDKDF (reference sequence).